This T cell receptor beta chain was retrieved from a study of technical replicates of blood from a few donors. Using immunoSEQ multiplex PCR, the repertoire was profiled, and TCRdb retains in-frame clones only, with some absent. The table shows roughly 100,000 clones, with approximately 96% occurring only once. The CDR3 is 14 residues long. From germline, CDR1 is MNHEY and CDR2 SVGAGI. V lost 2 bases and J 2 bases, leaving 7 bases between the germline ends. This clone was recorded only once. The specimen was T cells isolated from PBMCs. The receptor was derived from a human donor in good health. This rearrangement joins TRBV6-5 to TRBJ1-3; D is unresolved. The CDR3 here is CASSYGGPGNTIYF. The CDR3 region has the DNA TGTGCCAGCAGTTACGGAGGGCCTGGAAACACCATATATTTT.